This T cell receptor (beta chain) appears in the sequencing data of a study of T-cell memory formation after mild COVID-19. The CDR3 length is 13 residues. CDR1 and CDR2 from the germline V gene are SGDLS and YYNGEE. The ends were cut back, 7 bases at V and 3 bases at J, with 13 bases in the middle. General study findings and limits: Clones that contracted clustered mainly in CM and EM if CD4+ and in EMRA if CD8+.

This clonotype was seen more than once but under ten times. Its target is not known. MiXCR was run by TCRdb on the 5' RACE reads, yielding one entry per CDR3 protein. Here the sample spans fewer than 60,000 distinct CDR3 sequences, 9% to 15% being singletons. The chain couples TRBV9 to TRBJ1-2, with D possibly matching TRBD1 (5 bases). Sequenced: PBMCs or a T cell subset sorted from them (not recorded which). The origin of this receptor is a man between 18 and 35 years old who had mild COVID-19 (a few samples of this study predate the infection). Cell type and time point are not known. The DNA of the CDR3 is TGTGCCAGCCTAGGGGTGGGGCACTATGGCTACACCTTC. Translated, it gives CASLGVGHYGYTF. The full variable domain, completed using reference TRBV9 and TRBJ1-2, is DSGVTQTPKHLITATGQRVTLRCSPRSGDLSVYWYQQSLDQGLQFLIQYYNGEERAKGNILERFSAQQFPDLHSELNLSSLELGDSALYFCASLGVGHYGYTFGSGTRLTVV.